The 30 T cell receptor beta chains presented below share a single source sample, sequenced in a study of cytomegalovirus exposure and HLA in healthy donors. The PCR had 60 Vbeta and 13 Jbeta primers. The data were produced by immunoSEQ multiplex PCR, yet TCRdb's version contains in-frame clones alone and is incomplete. Of roughly 74,000 clones detected, about 78% appear once; the ten largest clones hold 1.6%. Specimen: PBMCs. Every receptor here comes from a man aged 35-49 years in good health and CMV-seronegative.

The chain links TRBV9 to TRBJ2-5; TRBD1 agrees at 9 bases. Per the germline V gene, CDR1 is SGDLS and CDR2 is YYNGEE. V gave up 2 bases and J gave up 5 bases; unmatched junction bases: 16. The CDR3 extends over 18 amino acids. CDR3 region: CASSVEGRGQGLQETQYF. The CDR3 region has the DNA TGTGCCAGCAGCGTCGAGGGTAGGGGACAGGGCCTTCAGGAGACCCAGTACTTC. The whole variable domain, filled in from reference TRBV9 and TRBJ2-5, reads DSGVTQTPKHLITATGQRVTLRCSPRSGDLSVYWYQQSLDQGLQFLIQYYNGEERAKGNILERFSAQQFPDLHSELNLSSLELGDSALYFCASSVEGRGQGLQETQYFGPGTRLLVL.

This sequence joins TRBV10-1 and TRBJ2-1; 9 bases map to TRBD2. After removal of 8 bases from V and 9 bases from J, the junction contained 14 bases not matched to a gene. Germline V gives CDR1 WNHNN, CDR2 SYGVQD (reference sequence). The CDR3 consists of 15 residues. The CDR3 reads CASGRGAGGPSEQFF. CDR3 nucleotide sequence: TGCGCCAGCGGGAGGGGGGCGGGAGGGCCGAGTGAGCAGTTCTTC.

The chain employs TRBV9 and TRBJ2-3; D not certain. CDR1 is SGDLS and CDR2 is YYNGEE in the germline V gene. Trimming took off 1 base at V and 2 bases at J, with 14 bases between the two ends. This CDR3 contains 16 residues. The CDR3 DNA sequence: TGTGCCAGCAGCGTATCGGGTGTTAGACCCACAGATACGCAGTATTTT. The encoded protein is CASSVSGVRPTDTQYF. The full variable domain, with the rest looked up from reference TRBV9 and TRBJ2-3, is DSGVTQTPKHLITATGQRVTLRCSPRSGDLSVYWYQQSLDQGLQFLIQYYNGEERAKGNILERFSAQQFPDLHSELNLSSLELGDSALYFCASSVSGVRPTDTQYFGPGTRLTVL.

V usage is TRBV6-5 and J usage is TRBJ1-2; D uncertain. The CDR3 has 14 amino acids. Germline assignment: CDR1 MNHEY and CDR2 SVGAGI. With 0 bases removed from V and 8 bases from J, the gap between germline ends came to 13 bases. CDR3 DNA sequence: TGTGCCAGCAGTTACTCGGGCCGCACTTCAGGCTACACCTTC. Protein product: CASSYSGRTSGYTF.

The chain employs TRBV4-2 and TRBJ1-3; D remains unclear. In germline, CDR1 is LGHNA, CDR2 YNFKEQ. CDR3 size: 15 residues. Trimming took 0 bases from V and 3 from J, leaving 9 bases between them. The CDR3 region is CASSQDSVNGNTIYF. The CDR3 DNA follows: TGTGCCAGCAGCCAAGACTCGGTAAATGGAAACACCATATATTTT.

The chain couples TRBV6-5 to TRBJ1-1; a weak D match, TRBD1 (6 bases). V lost 0 bases, J lost 3 bases, and 11 bases lay in between. Looked up from germline, CDR1 is MNHEY and CDR2 is SVGAGI. The CDR3 covers 15 residues. The chain's CDR3 is CASSYSAGVHTEAFF. The CDR3 DNA is TGTGCCAGCAGTTACTCGGCAGGGGTGCACACTGAAGCTTTCTTT.

The chain uses TRBV5-4 and TRBJ1-2; D gene unclear. The V end was cut by 0 bases, the J end by 4 bases, with 10 bases between. Per the germline V gene, CDR1 is SGHNT and CDR2 is YYREEE (reference sequence). The CDR3 sequence is 14 residues long. CDR3 coding DNA: TGTGCCAGCAGCTTGGGAGGGTCGCCCTATGGCTACACCTTC. Translated, it gives CASSLGGSPYGYTF.

The CDR3: CASSLTGAGTEAFF. The CDR3, as DNA: TGTGCCAGCTCCTTGACAGGGGCGGGCACTGAAGCTTTCTTT. The V gene is TRBV10-3, the J gene TRBJ1-1; TRBD1 aligns across 8 bases. CDR3 length: 14 residues. The germline V gene encodes CDR1 ENHRY and CDR2 SYGVKD. J gave up 4 bases and V 10 bases, and 11 bases lay outside the gene matches.

The chain joins TRBV6-5 to TRBJ1-6; 7 nucleotides agree with TRBD1. V dropped 6 bases and J dropped 8; count of bases not matched to a gene: 10. The CDR3 consists of 15 residues. From germline, CDR1 is MNHEY and CDR2 SVGAGI. In nucleotides, the CDR3 is TGTGCCAGCAGCCCCCAGGGGGTCATCGATTCACCCCTCCACTTT. Its protein product is CASSPQGVIDSPLHF.

This chain joins TRBV5-1 and TRBJ1-6, with 7 bases matching TRBD1. Losses at the gene ends were 5 bases for V and 5 bases for J; bases not matched to a gene: 4. The CDR3 is made up of 14 amino acids. Per the germline V gene, CDR1 is SGHRS and CDR2 is YFSETQ. This CDR3 reads CASRGTADNSPLHF. As DNA, the CDR3 is TGCGCCAGCAGAGGGACAGCTGATAATTCACCCCTCCACTTT.

V usage is TRBV7-9 and J usage is TRBJ1-4, with D possibly being TRBD1 (6 bases). This CDR3 region has 15 residues. V was shortened by 1 base and J by 4 bases, with 10 bases between the two germline ends. CDR1 and CDR2 (germline): SEHNR, FQNEAQ (reference sequence). The CDR3 protein is CASSLGGHLNEKLFF. The CDR3 DNA reads TGTGCCAGCAGCTTAGGGGGACATCTTAATGAAAAACTGTTTTTT.

The V gene is TRBV6-6, the J gene TRBJ2-5, with TRBD1 identical over 8 bases. The end of the DNA fits TRBJ2-7 better, so the J call may be wrong. The germline gives CDR1 MNHNY, CDR2 SVGAGI (reference sequence). The CDR3 is 13 residues long. CDR3 DNA sequence: TGTGCCAGCAGGACGGACAGGGCTTACGAGCAGTACTTC. Translated, it gives CASRTDRAYEQYF.

The V gene is TRBV6-5, the J gene TRBJ1-1, with D possibly matching TRBD1 (5 bases). The CDR3 spans 13 residues. Germline lookup yields CDR1 MNHEY and CDR2 SVGAGI. V was shortened by 0 bases and J by 11 bases, with 13 bases between the two germline ends. CDR3 amino acids: CASSYSTGGWAFF. The CDR3 bases are TGTGCCAGCAGTTACTCGACGGGGGGATGGGCTTTCTTT.

By proportion, this clone is medium-sized. The chain is built from TRBV2 and TRBJ1-3; 7 bases align to TRBD1. CDR1 is SNHLY, CDR2 FYNNEI, per germline. The V segment lost 5 bases and the J segment 1 base; nucleotides outside the gene matches: 5. The CDR3 consists of 15 residues. CDR3 DNA: TGTGCCAGCAGTAGTACAGGGGAATCTGGAAACACCATATATTTT. This sequence encodes CASSSTGESGNTIYF.

The rearrangement joins TRBV28 to TRBJ1-5; D is possibly TRBD1 (5 bases). V lost 7 bases and J 7 bases, leaving 14 bases between the germline ends. In germline, CDR1 is MDHEN, CDR2 SYDVKM. This CDR3 is 13 amino acids long. This chain's CDR3 is CASIVQGGQPQHF. The CDR3, as DNA: TGTGCCAGCATAGTGCAGGGCGGCCAGCCCCAGCATTTT. The whole variable domain, filled in from reference TRBV28 and TRBJ1-5, reads DVKVTQSSRYLVKRTGEKVFLECVQDMDHENMFWYRQDPGLGLRLIYFSYDVKMKEKGDIPEGYSVSREKKERFSLILESASTNQTSMYLCASIVQGGQPQHFGDGTRLSIL.

The gene calls are TRBV2 and TRBJ1-5, with a possible D match to TRBD1 (5 bases). V was clipped by 4 bases and J by 6 bases, with 19 bases between them. Germline V gives CDR1 SNHLY, CDR2 FYNNEI. CDR3 length: 16 amino acids. CDR3 sequence (DNA): TGTGCCAGCAGTGGATCTTATGGGGCGGGGGTTCAGCCCCAGCATTTT. Translated: CASSGSYGAGVQPQHF.

The chain links TRBV10-2 to TRBJ1-1, with 9 bases lining up with TRBD1. Germline values: CDR1 WSHSY, CDR2 SAAADI. V shed 4 bases, J shed 10 bases, and the junction held 10 bases outside the gene matches. The CDR3 loop spans 14 amino acids. The CDR3 bases are TGCGCCAGCAGTGGATCGGGACAGGGTAAAGCAGCTTTCTTT. Protein product: CASSGSGQGKAAFF.

The chain combines TRBV6-5 with TRBJ2-5; D is possibly TRBD2 (5 bases). Judging by the DNA end, TRBJ2-7 fits better; the J call may be wrong. Germline CDR1 MNHEY, CDR2 SVGAGI. The length of the CDR3 is 14 residues. The CDR3 region has the DNA TGTGCCAGCATCACCCGGACTTTCCCCTACGAGCAGTACTTC. This translates into CASITRTFPYEQYF.

This clone was counted once. A read error may produce the germline difference seen at one junction end. The chain's CDR3 is CASSHIPEF. The CDR3 DNA reads as TGTGCCAGCAGCCACATCCCGGAGTTT. This rearrangement joins TRBV7-9 to TRBJ1-1; D is unresolved. The length of the CDR3 is 9 residues. Germline lookup yields CDR1 SEHNR and CDR2 FQNEAQ (reference sequence).

V usage is TRBV28 and J usage is TRBJ1-5; weak D call: TRBD1 (5 bases). This CDR3 has 13 amino acids. Trimming left V 6 bases short and J 8 bases short, with 14 bases between. Germline V lookup: CDR1 MDHEN, CDR2 SYDVKM. CDR3 nucleotide sequence: TGTGCCAGCAGCATCGGGACTTTAGAGCCCCAGCATTTT. It encodes CASSIGTLEPQHF.

The chain uses TRBV5-4 and TRBJ2-1; 8 bases map to TRBD2. The CDR3 spans 15 residues. Germline loops: CDR1 SGHNT, CDR2 YYREEE (reference sequence). V was clipped by 4 bases and J by 4 bases; unmatched bases: 7. CDR3 sequence: CASSVRAGAYNEQFF. DNA of the CDR3: TGTGCCAGCAGCGTAAGAGCGGGAGCGTACAATGAGCAGTTCTTC.

V and J are TRBV27 and TRBJ2-3; tentatively, D is TRBD1 (5 bases). With 2 bases removed from V and 4 bases from J, the gap between germline ends came to 10 bases. CDR3 length: 14 amino acids. Germline CDR1 reads MNHEY; CDR2 reads SMNVEV (reference sequence). The CDR3 reads CASSLQGWSDTQYF. CDR3 bases: TGTGCCAGCAGTTTACAGGGTTGGTCAGATACGCAGTATTTT.

The genes are TRBV27 and TRBJ2-5; TRBD2 agrees at 9 bases. There are 19 residues in the CDR3. J was trimmed by 5 bases and V by 5 bases; bases with no gene match: 21. The germline V gene encodes CDR1 MNHEY and CDR2 SMNVEV (reference sequence). In DNA form, the CDR3 reads TGTGCCAGCAGTCCCGTAGGACCTGTCGAGGCGGGGGGGAGGGAGACCCAGTACTTC. Its protein is CASSPVGPVEAGGRETQYF.

This clone has a single count. This chain uses TRBV27 with TRBJ2-2; no definite D call. Trimming cost V 3 bases and J 7 bases, with 9 bases left between them. Germline loops: CDR1 MNHEY, CDR2 SMNVEV (reference sequence). The CDR3 contains 13 residues. CDR3 region: CASSLSSSGELFF. CDR3 nucleotides: TGTGCCAGCAGTTTGTCATCCAGCGGGGAGCTGTTTTTT.

The rearrangement uses TRBV30 and TRBJ1-2, with D hard to call. Trimming took off 4 bases at V and 5 bases at J, with 11 bases between the two ends. This CDR3 spans 12 amino acids. Germline CDR1 is GTSNPN and CDR2 is SVGIG (reference sequence). CDR3 DNA: TGTGCCTGGACGTTACCGCGATATGGCTACACCTTC. Translation: CAWTLPRYGYTF.

The J gene is TRBJ2-1, the V gene TRBV5-1; 9 bases match TRBD2. The CDR3 has 15 residues. Germline V gene data show CDR1 as SGHRS and CDR2 as YFSETQ. V shed 0 bases, J shed 8 bases, and the junction held 6 bases outside the gene matches. DNA of the CDR3: TGCGCCAGCAGCTTGGTATTAGCGGGAGCCCATGAGCAGTTCTTC. Its protein is CASSLVLAGAHEQFF.

The rearrangement links TRBV6-6 to TRBJ1-1; D might be TRBD1 (6 bases). Germline V gives CDR1 MNHNY, CDR2 SVGAGI (reference sequence). V lost 6 bases, J lost 4 bases, and 12 bases lay in between. This CDR3 has 13 residues. The CDR3 spells CASSPGQLTEAFF. CDR3 coding DNA: TGTGCCAGCAGCCCTGGACAGCTCACTGAAGCTTTCTTT.

The V and J genes are TRBV5-1 and TRBJ2-7; D not resolved. Per germline, CDR1 SGHRS and CDR2 YFSETQ. V was trimmed by 1 base and J by 7 bases, leaving 9 bases between them. This CDR3 has 12 amino acids. CDR3 DNA sequence: TGCGCCAGCAGCTTGTTGATCGGGGAGCAGTACTTC. It yields the protein CASSLLIGEQYF.

CDR3 DNA sequence: TGTGCCAGCAGTTTGCAACAGGGAGGGGGGGAGCTGTTTTTT. The encoded protein is CASSLQQGGGELFF. J is TRBJ2-2 and V is TRBV27; a possible D gene is TRBD2 (7 bases). CDR3 length: 14 residues. Trimming took 3 bases from V and 8 from J, leaving 13 bases between them. Germline-derived CDR1 and CDR2 are MNHEY and SMNVEV (reference sequence).

The chain recombines TRBV10-2 with TRBJ2-3, with 8 bases aligning to TRBD2. The CDR3 totals 21 residues. CDR1 WSHSY and CDR2 SAAADI come from the germline V gene. The trim removed 2 bases at V and 2 bases at J, leaving 21 bases unmatched. Here the CDR3 DNA reads TGCGCCAGCAGTGAGCCTAACCCGACTAGGTTGACTAGCGCTCACACAGATACGCAGTATTTT. It translates to CASSEPNPTRLTSAHTDTQYF.